The rows below give T cell receptor beta chains drawn from one sample of a study of cytomegalovirus exposure and HLA in healthy donors. Profiling relied on immunoSEQ multiplex PCR, and the TCRdb table lists in-frame clones only, not all of them. The sample holds about 190,000 clones; around 83% are singletons and the top ten take approximately 1.8%. Source material: PBMCs. The receptors derive from a man aged 35 to 55 in good health and CMV-seropositive. Both conserved end residues are part of each CDR3. D genes are given only for firm matches. Expanded clones get a size class; other rows say once, few or many, or leave the size out.

few,TRBD1,TRBJ1-1,TRBV7-2,CASRTGDRVNTEAFF,TGTGCCAGCAGGACCGGGGACAGGGTGAACACTGAAGCTTTCTTT
-,TRBD1,TRBJ2-2,TRBV9,CASSEQGYGGELFF,TGTGCCAGCAGCGAACAGGGGTACGGCGGGGAGCTGTTTTTT
-,-,TRBJ2-7,TRBV18,CASSPGKFYEQYF,TGTGCCAGCTCACCAGGCAAGTTCTACGAGCAGTACTTC
-,TRBD1,TRBJ1-1,TRBV7-8,CASSSTVQGTEAFF,TGTGCCAGCAGCTCGACGGTACAGGGGACTGAAGCTTTCTTT
few,TRBD1,TRBJ1-2,TRBV6-6,CASSPTGGSTGYTF,TGTGCCAGCAGTCCGACAGGGGGGTCTACGGGCTACACCTTC
-,-,TRBJ2-5,TRBV19,CASSNDLLTQYF,TGTGCCAGTAGTAACGACCTACTAACCCAGTACTTC
-,-,TRBJ1-5,TRBV28,CASSLTGNQPQHF,TGTGCCAGCAGCCTTACAGGGAATCAGCCCCAGCATTTT
-,TRBD1,TRBJ2-7,TRBV19,CASRQAGTADYEQYF,TGTGCCAGTAGACAAGCCGGGACAGCGGACTACGAGCAGTACTTC
-,TRBD1,TRBJ1-2,TRBV6-5,CASRPTTGWFRGYTF,TGTGCCAGCAGACCGACGACAGGGTGGTTTAGGGGCTACACCTTC
-,-,TRBJ2-3,TRBV14,CASSQAIVTPQYF,TGTGCCAGCAGCCAGGCCATAGTGACTCCGCAGTATTTT
-,-,TRBJ2-7,TRBV6-5,CASRAGGSYEQYF,TGTGCCAGCAGAGCGGGTGGCTCCTACGAGCAGTACTTC
-,TRBD2,TRBJ2-7,TRBV19,CASSIAGLAANEQYF,TGTGCCAGTAGTATTGCAGGACTAGCGGCCAACGAGCAGTACTTC
-,TRBD1,TRBJ2-7,TRBV15,CATSRDRAGGVYEQYF,TGTGCCACCAGCAGAGATAGGGCAGGGGGCGTCTACGAGCAGTACTTC
-,TRBD2,TRBJ2-3,TRBV12-5,CASGLGPALAGTDTQYF,TGTGCTAGTGGTTTAGGCCCTGCGCTAGCGGGCACAGATACGCAGTATTTT
-,TRBD1,TRBJ1-1,TRBV5-4,CASTVTGGGTEAFF,TGTGCCAGCACCGTAACAGGGGGGGGCACTGAAGCTTTCTTT
once,-,TRBJ2-6,TRBV19,CASNPQGARGANVLTF,TGTGCCAGTAACCCTCAAGGGGCTAGGGGGGCCAACGTCCTGACTTTC
-,TRBD1,TRBJ1-2,TRBV5-6,CASSVPGQGNYGYTF,TGTGCCAGCAGCGTACCGGGACAGGGCAACTATGGCTACACCTTC
-,TRBD2,TRBJ2-3,TRBV29-1,CSVDHSGTSGIGGTDTQYF,TGCAGCGTTGATCACTCCGGGACTAGCGGGATCGGCGGCACAGATACGCAGTATTTT
few,TRBD1,TRBJ2-1,TRBV6-5,CATLKGQISYNEQFF,TGTGCCACCTTGAAGGGACAGATATCCTACAATGAGCAGTTCTTC
-,TRBD1,TRBJ2-5,TRBV29-1,CSVVEDRDQETQYF,TGCAGCGTTGTTGAGGACAGGGACCAAGAGACCCAGTACTTC
-,TRBD1,TRBJ1-2,TRBV11-2,CASSLSPGTGGGYTF,TGTGCCAGCAGCTTATCACCCGGGACAGGTGGCGGCTACACCTTC
-,-,TRBJ2-4,TRBV7-2,CASSLQGLAKNIQYF,TGTGCCAGCAGCTTACAGGGGTTAGCCAAAAACATTCAGTACTTC
-,TRBD2,TRBJ2-7,TRBV25-1,CASSALAAPYEQYF,TGTGCCAGCAGTGCCCTAGCGGCCCCTTACGAGCAGTACTTC
-,-,TRBJ2-3,TRBV18,CASSHSVPILDTQYF,TGTGCCAGCTCACACTCCGTTCCGATCTTGGATACGCAGTATTTT
-,-,TRBJ2-3,TRBV25-1,CASSAPRNTDTQYF,TGTGCCAGCAGTGCGCCGCGGAACACAGATACGCAGTATTTT
-,TRBD1,TRBJ2-1,TRBV5-1,CASRLDRGHNEQFF,TGCGCCAGCAGGTTGGACAGGGGTCACAATGAGCAGTTCTTC
few,-,TRBJ2-2,TRBV29-1,CSGESRQNTGELFF,TGCAGCGGGGAGTCTAGGCAGAACACCGGGGAGCTGTTTTTT
-,-,TRBJ2-5,TRBV4-2,CASSQEKGGRETQYF,TGTGCCAGCAGCCAAGAAAAAGGAGGGCGGGAGACCCAGTACTTC
once,-,TRBJ1-6,TRBV2,CASRETRGSPLHF,TGTGCCAGCAGGGAGACCAGGGGTTCACCCCTCCACTTT
-,-,TRBJ2-3,TRBV18,CASSPDTRTDTQYF,TGTGCCAGCTCACCTGACACCCGCACAGATACGCAGTATTTT
-,TRBD1,TRBJ2-1,TRBV5-1,CASSLGPGQGPKFF,TGCGCCAGCAGCTTGGGACCGGGACAGGGCCCGAAGTTCTTC
-,-,TRBJ1-1,TRBV9,CASSPRQVMNTEAFF,TGTGCCAGCAGCCCTAGACAGGTGATGAACACTGAAGCTTTCTTT
few,-,TRBJ1-5,TRBV15,CATSSNSNQPQHF,TGTGCCACCAGCAGCAATAGCAATCAGCCCCAGCATTTT
once,-,TRBJ1-4,TRBV6-5,CASSANGATNEKLFF,TGTGCCAGCAGCGCGAACGGTGCAACTAATGAAAAACTGTTTTTT
-,-,TRBJ2-2,TRBV7-2,CASSPSSSNTGELFF,TGTGCCAGCAGCCCTAGTTCATCTAACACCGGGGAGCTGTTTTTT
-,-,TRBJ2-3,TRBV6-1,CASSDGIRHTDTQYF,TGTGCCAGCAGTGACGGGATTAGACACACAGATACGCAGTATTTT
few,TRBD2,TRBJ2-7,TRBV29-1,CSVRLAGSEQYF,TGCAGCGTTCGACTAGCGGGAAGCGAGCAGTACTTC
-,-,TRBJ2-2,TRBV5-8,CASSRTLAGELFF,TGTGCCAGCAGCCGGACTCTGGCCGGGGAGCTGTTTTTT
-,TRBD2,TRBJ2-1,TRBV28,CASSTLAGVYNEQFF,TGTGCCAGCAGTACCCTAGCGGGAGTCTACAATGAGCAGTTCTTC
-,TRBD2,TRBJ2-3,TRBV5-1,CAGSTGTSGFFTDTQYF,TGCGCCGGCAGCACAGGGACTAGCGGTTTTTTCACAGATACGCAGTATTTT
-,-,TRBJ1-5,TRBV30,CAWSQGRVLWPQHF,TGTGCCTGGAGTCAGGGGAGAGTCCTTTGGCCCCAGCATTTT
few,-,TRBJ1-1,TRBV7-8,CASRLNLAGRTEAFF,TGTGCCAGCAGACTTAACCTTGCAGGTAGAACTGAAGCTTTCTTT